The TCR beta chain described here comes from a study of T cell responses to AZD1222 COVID-19 vaccine (dated by TCRdb to about 2021). Study-wide context: AZD1222 recipients whose second dose came at about 4 weeks and those whose second dose came at about 12 weeks were combined into one group, since spike-specific TCR depth and breadth did not differ between the two schedules. TCR sequencing was performed for 230 to 250 trial participants, of whom roughly 200 were given two doses of AZD1222 and around 26 were given two doses of MenACWY control vaccine. Trial participants were enrolled by age into subgroups of 18-55, 56-69 and 70-plus years, and approximately 150, 30 and 60 TCR-sequenced participants, respectively, were included in these subgroups. The study at large found these results: Reportedly, close to half of the unique spike-specific TCRs recognized epitopes lying outside the regions that are mutated in the B.1.351 and B.1.1.7 variants. Conclusions about previously exposed vaccinees were limited because only six or seven AZD1222 recipients were SARS-CoV-2 seropositive at baseline. Because no day 14 peak-response samples were available, the repertoires could be characterized only after the peak T cell response. Participants were mostly white British and included more females than males, and it was suggested by the authors that clonal diversity may have been underestimated. The whole spike protein was spanned by vaccine-associated CD4 TCRs, and dominant responses were seen in regions 160-218 and 743-854. After two AZD1222 doses, both the breadth and the depth of spike-specific TCRs were significantly higher than at day 0 and than in MenACWY recipients. In the small 56-69-year group, the increase in depth fell short of significance, most likely because of low power.

CDR1 SGDLS and CDR2 YYNGEE are derived from the germline V gene. Spanning cysteine to phenylalanine, the CDR3 consists of 15 amino acids. Of all the DNA, just the CDR3 is kept, 45 bases in frame from base 1. Deletion took 1 base off V and 1 base off J, with a span of 8 bases between the germline ends. The sample's time point, from its label and the paper: baseline before first vaccination. Vaccinee samples came from UK trials COV001 and COV002, including a single-blind randomized controlled phase 2/3 trial of AZD1222 (ChAdOx1 nCoV-19) in healthy adults. For TCRbeta chain sequencing, PBMC samples from trial participants were taken at day 0 and at day 28 after the second dose. Of note for this clone: What this receptor recognizes is not known. No base qualities exist here, and no much larger clone lies one base off it.

The CDR3 regions of human TCRbeta chains were analyzed by immunosequencing. On the authors' methods: TCRs in the repertoires were compared against a reference library of SARS-CoV-2-specific TCRs that had been generated with the MIRA antigen-specificity platform. Breadth was defined as the fraction of unique TCRs that were SARS-CoV-2-associated. Depth was defined as the fraction of total T cells that were SARS-CoV-2-associated. Using the MIRA data, each spike-specific TCR was assigned both to the spike region to which the TCR was reactive and to a CD4 or CD8 class. Log10-transformed breadth and depth values were compared by one-way ANOVA with Sidak's multiple comparisons tests. TCRdb mirrors the immuneACCESS table, restricted to in-frame sequences. Some clones are absent from its copies; in checked studies, under half trace to an unresolved V gene, and the reason for the others is unknown. V, J and clone size are taken as reported in that table, and D and trimming were inferred from the DNA itself. A total of about 120,000 clones appear in this sample, 92% of them only once. Around 1.7% of the sample rests with the top ten.

The sequence joins TRBV9 to TRBJ2-2; the D segment may tentatively be TRBD1 or TRBD2, each giving 6 matched bases. The sequences come from peripheral blood, collected on day 0 of AZD1222 vaccination. The receptor was isolated from an adult in good health. The DNA is TGTGCCAGCAGCGTAAGGGGGGTGAACACCGGGGAGCTGTTTTTT. Its translation is CASSVRGVNTGELFF.